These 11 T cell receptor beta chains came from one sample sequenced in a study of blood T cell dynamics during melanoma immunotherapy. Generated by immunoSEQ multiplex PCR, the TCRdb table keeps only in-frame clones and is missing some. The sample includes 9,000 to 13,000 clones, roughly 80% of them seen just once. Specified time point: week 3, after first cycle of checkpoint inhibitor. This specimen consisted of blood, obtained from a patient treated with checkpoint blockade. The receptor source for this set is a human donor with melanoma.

The CDR3 protein is CASSPDRGTYGYTF. Written as DNA, the CDR3 is TGTGCCAGCAGTCCGGACAGGGGGACCTATGGCTACACCTTC. The chain combines TRBV6-6 with TRBJ1-2, with 10 bases lining up with TRBD1. This CDR3 is 14 amino acids long. In germline, CDR1 is MNHNY, CDR2 SVGAGI (reference sequence). Trimming took 5 bases from V and 4 from J; bases not matched to a gene: 4.

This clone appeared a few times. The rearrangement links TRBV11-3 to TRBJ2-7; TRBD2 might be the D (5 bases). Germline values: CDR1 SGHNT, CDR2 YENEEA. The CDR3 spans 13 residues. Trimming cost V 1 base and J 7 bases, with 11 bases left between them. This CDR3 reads CASSLGPKREQYF. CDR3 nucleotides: TGTGCCAGCAGCTTAGGACCGAAGCGGGAGCAGTACTTC.

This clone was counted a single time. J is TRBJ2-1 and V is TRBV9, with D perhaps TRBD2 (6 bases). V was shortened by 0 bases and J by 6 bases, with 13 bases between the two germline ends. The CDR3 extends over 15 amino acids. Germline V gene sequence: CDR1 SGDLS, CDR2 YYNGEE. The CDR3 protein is CASSVGGGAGNEQFF. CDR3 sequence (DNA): TGTGCCAGCAGCGTAGGAGGCGGGGCGGGCAATGAGCAGTTCTTC.

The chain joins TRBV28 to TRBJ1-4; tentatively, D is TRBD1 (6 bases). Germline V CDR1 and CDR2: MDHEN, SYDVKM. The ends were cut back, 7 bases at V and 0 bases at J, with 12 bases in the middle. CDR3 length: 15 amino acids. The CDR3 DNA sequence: TGTGCCAGCAACAGGGAAGGAGCAACTAATGAAAAACTGTTTTTT. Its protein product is CASNREGATNEKLFF. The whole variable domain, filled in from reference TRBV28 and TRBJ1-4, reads DVKVTQSSRYLVKRTGEKVFLECVQDMDHENMFWYRQDPGLGLRLIYFSYDVKMKEKGDIPEGYSVSREKKERFSLILESASTNQTSMYLCASNREGATNEKLFFGSGTQLSVL.

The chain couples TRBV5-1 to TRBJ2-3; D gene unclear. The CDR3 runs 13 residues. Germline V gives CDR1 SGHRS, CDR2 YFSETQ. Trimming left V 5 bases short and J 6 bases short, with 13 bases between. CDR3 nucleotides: TGCGCCAGCAGATGGACCGCCCCCGATACGCAGTATTTT. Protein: CASRWTAPDTQYF.

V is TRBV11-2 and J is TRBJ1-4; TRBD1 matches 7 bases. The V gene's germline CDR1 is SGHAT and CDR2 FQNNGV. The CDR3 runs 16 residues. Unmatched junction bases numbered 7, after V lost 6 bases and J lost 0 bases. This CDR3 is CASSIGQATTNEKLFF. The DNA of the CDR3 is TGTGCCAGCAGTATAGGACAGGCCACAACTAATGAAAAACTGTTTTTT.

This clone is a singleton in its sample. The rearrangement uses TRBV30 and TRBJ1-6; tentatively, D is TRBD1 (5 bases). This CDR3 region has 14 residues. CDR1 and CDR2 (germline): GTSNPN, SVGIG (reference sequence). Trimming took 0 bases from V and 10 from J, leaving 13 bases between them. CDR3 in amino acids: CAWSVPGARSPLHF. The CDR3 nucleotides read TGTGCCTGGAGTGTACCCGGGGCACGGTCACCCCTCCACTTT.

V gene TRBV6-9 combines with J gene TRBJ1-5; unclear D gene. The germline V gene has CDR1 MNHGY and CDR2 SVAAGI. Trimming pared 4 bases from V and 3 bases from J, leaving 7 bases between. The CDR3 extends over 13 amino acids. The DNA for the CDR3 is TGTGCCAGCAGTTCCTCGACCAATCAGCCCCAGCATTTT. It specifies CASSSSTNQPQHF.

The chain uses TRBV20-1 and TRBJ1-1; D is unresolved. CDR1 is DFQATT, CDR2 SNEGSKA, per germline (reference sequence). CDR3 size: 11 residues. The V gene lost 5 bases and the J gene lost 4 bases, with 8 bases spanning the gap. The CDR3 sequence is CSAETATEAFF. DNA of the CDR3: TGCAGTGCTGAGACCGCCACTGAAGCTTTCTTT.

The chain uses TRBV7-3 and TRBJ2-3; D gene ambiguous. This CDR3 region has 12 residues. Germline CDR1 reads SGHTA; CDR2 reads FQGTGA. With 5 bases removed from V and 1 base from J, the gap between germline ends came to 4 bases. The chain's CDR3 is CASSDRTDTQYF. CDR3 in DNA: TGTGCCAGCAGCGACCGCACAGATACGCAGTATTTT.

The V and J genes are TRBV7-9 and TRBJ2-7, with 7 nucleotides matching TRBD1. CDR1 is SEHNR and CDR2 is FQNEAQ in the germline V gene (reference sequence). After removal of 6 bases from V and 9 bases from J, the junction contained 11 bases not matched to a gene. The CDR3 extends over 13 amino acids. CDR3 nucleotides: TGTGCCAGCAGTTTCGGACAGGCGATTGGGCAGTACTTC. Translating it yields CASSFGQAIGQYF.